What follows is one T cell receptor beta chain and its context. The sample has other DNA sequences that encode this CDR3 too. Clones were sequenced by immunoSEQ multiplex PCR, and TCRdb holds only the in-frame ones, with some missing. The data hold some 240,000 clones, with 70% to 85% observed a single time. The data derive from a study of blood T cell repertoires in COVID-19. About the research overall: Donors in the United States, Italy and Spain gave samples during acute or convalescent COVID-19. T cells, B-cell-depleted T cells, or PBMCs supplied cDNA or gDNA.

The CDR3 has 13 residues. V was trimmed by 4 bases and J by 8 bases, leaving 12 bases between them. Germline V gene data show CDR1 as SGHRS and CDR2 as YFSETQ. The sequencing input was peripheral blood. This TCR came from a woman aged 40-49 years who had recovered from COVID-19. V and J are TRBV5-1 and TRBJ1-4, with no clear D. This chain's CDR3 is CASSLEGSEKLFF. In DNA, the CDR3 is TGCGCCAGCAGCCTTGAGGGCAGCGAAAAACTGTTTTTT.